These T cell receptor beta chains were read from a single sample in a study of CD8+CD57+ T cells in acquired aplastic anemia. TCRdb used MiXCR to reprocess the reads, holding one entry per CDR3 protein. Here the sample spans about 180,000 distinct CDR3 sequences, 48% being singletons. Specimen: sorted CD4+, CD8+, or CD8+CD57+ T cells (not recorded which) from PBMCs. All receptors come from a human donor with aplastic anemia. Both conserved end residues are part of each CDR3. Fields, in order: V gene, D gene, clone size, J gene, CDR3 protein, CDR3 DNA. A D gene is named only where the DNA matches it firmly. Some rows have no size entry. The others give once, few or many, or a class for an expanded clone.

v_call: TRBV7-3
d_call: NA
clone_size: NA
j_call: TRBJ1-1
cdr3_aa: CASSSGGVGKNTEALF
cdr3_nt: TGTGCCAGCAGCTCGGGCGGGGTTGGTAAGAACACTGAAGCTCTCTTT

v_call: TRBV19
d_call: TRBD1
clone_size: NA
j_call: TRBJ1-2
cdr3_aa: CASSTLGTGANYGYTF
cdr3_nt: TGTGCCAGTAGTACCTTAGGGACAGGAGCTAACTATGGCTACACCTTC

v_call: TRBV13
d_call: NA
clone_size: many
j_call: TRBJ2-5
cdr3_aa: CASSLGPTRETQYF
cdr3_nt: TGTGCCAGCAGCTTAGGACCAACGCGAGAGACCCAGTACTTC

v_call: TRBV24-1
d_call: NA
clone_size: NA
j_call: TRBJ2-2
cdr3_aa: CATSDRDSPTGELFF
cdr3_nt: TGTGCCACCAGTGACAGGGACTCCCCCACCGGGGAGCTGTTTTTT

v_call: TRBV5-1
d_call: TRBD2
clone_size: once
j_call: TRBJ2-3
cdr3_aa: CASSLGLAGVSDTQYF
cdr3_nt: TGCGCCAGCAGCTTGGGACTAGCGGGAGTGTCAGATACGCAGTATTTT

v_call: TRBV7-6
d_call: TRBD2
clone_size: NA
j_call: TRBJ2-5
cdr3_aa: CASSLARGIKETQYF
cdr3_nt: TGTGCCAGCAGCTTAGCGCGGGGGATCAAAGAGACCCAGTACTTC

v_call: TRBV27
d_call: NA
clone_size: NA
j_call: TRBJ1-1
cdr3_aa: CASWAADSLNTEAFF
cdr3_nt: TGTGCCTCCTGGGCCGCGGACAGTCTGAACACTGAAGCTTTCTTT

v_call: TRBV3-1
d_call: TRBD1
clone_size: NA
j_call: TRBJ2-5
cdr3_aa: CASPARAPPIGQGQETQHF
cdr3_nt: TGTGCCAGCCCAGCTCGCGCGCCCCCGATTGGACAGGGGCAAGAGACCCAGCACTTC

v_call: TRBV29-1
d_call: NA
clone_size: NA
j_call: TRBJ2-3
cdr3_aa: CSVNELSTDTQYF
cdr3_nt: TGCAGCGTTAACGAGCTTAGCACAGATACGCAGTATTTT

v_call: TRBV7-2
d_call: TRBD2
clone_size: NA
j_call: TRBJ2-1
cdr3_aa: CASSLRLAGDNEQFF
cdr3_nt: TGTGCCAGCAGCCTAAGACTAGCGGGGGACAATGAGCAGTTCTTC

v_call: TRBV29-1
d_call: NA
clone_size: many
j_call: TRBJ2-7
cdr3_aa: CSVEKGGRAKSYEQYF
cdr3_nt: TGCAGCGTTGAAAAGGGCGGACGGGCAAAGTCCTACGAGCAGTACTTC

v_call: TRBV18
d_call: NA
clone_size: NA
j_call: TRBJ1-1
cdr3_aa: CASSAGVGMNTEAFF
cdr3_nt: TGTGCCAGCTCGGCAGGGGTAGGGATGAACACTGAAGCTTTCTTT

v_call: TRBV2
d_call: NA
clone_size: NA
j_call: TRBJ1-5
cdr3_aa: CASSLWWGVDQPQHF
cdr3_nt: TGTGCCAGCAGCTTATGGTGGGGGGTAGATCAGCCCCAGCATTTT

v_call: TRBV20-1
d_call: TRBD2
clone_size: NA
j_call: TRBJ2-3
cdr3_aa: CSARKPSGGTSTDTQYF
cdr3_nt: TGCAGTGCAAGAAAGCCTAGCGGGGGGACTAGCACAGATACGCAGTATTTT

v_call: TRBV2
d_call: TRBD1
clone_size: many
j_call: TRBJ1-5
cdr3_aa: CASSRSRDRGNQPQHF
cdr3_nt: TGTGCCAGCAGTCGGTCTCGGGACAGGGGCAATCAGCCCCAGCATTTT

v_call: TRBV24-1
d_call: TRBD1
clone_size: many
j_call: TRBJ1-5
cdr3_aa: CAPFPYRGGQPQHF
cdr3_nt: TGTGCCCCGTTCCCCTACAGGGGAGGACAGCCCCAGCATTTT

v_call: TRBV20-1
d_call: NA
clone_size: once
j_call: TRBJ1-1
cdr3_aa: CSARVTVEAFF
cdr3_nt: TGCAGTGCTAGAGTGACCGTTGAAGCTTTCTTT

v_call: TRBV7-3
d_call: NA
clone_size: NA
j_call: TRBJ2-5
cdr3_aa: CASSSRAEETQYF
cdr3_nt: TGTGCCAGCAGCTCAAGGGCCGAAGAGACCCAGTACTTC

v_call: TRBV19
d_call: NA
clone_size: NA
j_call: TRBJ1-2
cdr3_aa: CASSMAGAANYGYTF
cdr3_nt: TGTGCCAGTAGTATGGCAGGGGCGGCTAACTATGGCTACACCTTC

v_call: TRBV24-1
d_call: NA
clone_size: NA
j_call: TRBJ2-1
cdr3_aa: CATSDLGPSSYNEQFF
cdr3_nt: TGTGCCACCAGTGATTTGGGTCCGAGCTCCTACAATGAGCAGTTCTTC

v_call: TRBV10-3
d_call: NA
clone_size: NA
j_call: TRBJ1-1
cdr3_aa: CAISDGSGLNTEAFF
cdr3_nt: TGTGCCATCAGTGACGGGTCCGGGCTGAACACTGAAGCTTTCTTT

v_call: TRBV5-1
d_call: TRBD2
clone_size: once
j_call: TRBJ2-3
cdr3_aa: CASSALGLAEADTQYF
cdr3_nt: TGCGCCAGCAGCGCCCTTGGACTAGCGGAAGCAGATACGCAGTATTTT

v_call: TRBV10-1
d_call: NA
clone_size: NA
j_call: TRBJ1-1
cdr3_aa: CASSDGDRNTEAFF
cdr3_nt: TGCGCCAGCAGTGACGGAGACAGGAACACTGAAGCTTTCTTT

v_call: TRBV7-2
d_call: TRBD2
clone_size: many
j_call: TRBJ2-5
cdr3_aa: CALGGSGSQGQETQYF
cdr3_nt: TGTGCCCTGGGGGGTAGCGGGAGTCAGGGACAAGAGACCCAGTACTTC

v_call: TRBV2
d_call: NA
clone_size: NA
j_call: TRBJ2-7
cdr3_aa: CASSALGQGYEQYF
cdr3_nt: TGTGCCAGCAGCGCCTTAGGTCAGGGCTACGAGCAGTACTTC

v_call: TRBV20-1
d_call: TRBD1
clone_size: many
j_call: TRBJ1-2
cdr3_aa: CSAPPGQTSLNYGYTF
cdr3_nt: TGCAGTGCCCCACCGGGACAGACCTCTCTTAACTATGGCTACACCTTC

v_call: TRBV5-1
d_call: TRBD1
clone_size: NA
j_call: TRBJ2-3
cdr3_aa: CASSGRQGAEGTQYF
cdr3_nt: TGCGCCAGCAGCGGAAGACAGGGGGCCGAAGGTACGCAGTATTTT

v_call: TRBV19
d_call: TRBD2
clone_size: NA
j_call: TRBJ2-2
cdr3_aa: CASSIAAGGINTGELFF
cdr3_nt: TGTGCCAGTAGTATTGCAGCGGGGGGAATCAACACCGGGGAGCTGTTTTTT

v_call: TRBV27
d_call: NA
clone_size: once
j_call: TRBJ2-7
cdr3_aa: CASGQTSSYEQYF
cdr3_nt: TGTGCCAGCGGGCAGACCAGCTCCTACGAGCAGTACTTC

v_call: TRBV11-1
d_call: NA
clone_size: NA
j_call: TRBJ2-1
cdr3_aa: CASSPLEGGGNEQLF
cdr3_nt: TGTGCCAGCAGCCCCCTGGAGGGAGGCGGAAATGAGCAGCTCTTC

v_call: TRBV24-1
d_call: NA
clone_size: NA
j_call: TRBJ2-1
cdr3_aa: CATSDLSNEQFF
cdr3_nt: TGTGCCACCAGTGATCTGAGCAATGAGCAGTTCTTC

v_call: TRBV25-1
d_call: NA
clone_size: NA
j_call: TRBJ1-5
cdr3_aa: CASSEFSEEGNQPQHF
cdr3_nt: TGTGCCAGCAGTGAATTCTCCGAGGAGGGTAATCAGCCCCAGCATTTT

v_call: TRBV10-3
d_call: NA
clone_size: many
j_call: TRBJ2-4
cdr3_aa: CAISELGLGNIQYF
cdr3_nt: TGTGCCATCAGTGAGTTGGGGCTAGGGAACATTCAGTACTTC

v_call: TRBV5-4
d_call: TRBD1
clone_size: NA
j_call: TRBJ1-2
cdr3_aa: CASSLTGTLYGYTF
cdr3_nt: TGTGCCAGCAGCCTGACAGGGACTCTCTATGGCTACACCTTC

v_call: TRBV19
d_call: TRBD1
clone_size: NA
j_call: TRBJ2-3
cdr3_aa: CASRKTGAADTQYF
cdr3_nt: TGTGCCAGTAGGAAGACAGGGGCGGCGGATACGCAGTATTTT

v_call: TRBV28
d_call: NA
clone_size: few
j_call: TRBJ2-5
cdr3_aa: CASSSPDRRPMGETQYF
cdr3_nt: TGTGCCAGCAGTTCGCCGGACAGAAGGCCCATGGGAGAGACCCAGTACTTC

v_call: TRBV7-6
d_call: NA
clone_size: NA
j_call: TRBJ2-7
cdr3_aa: CASSLAGDSHYEQYF
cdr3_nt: TGTGCCAGCAGCTTAGCCGGTGACAGCCACTACGAGCAGTACTTC

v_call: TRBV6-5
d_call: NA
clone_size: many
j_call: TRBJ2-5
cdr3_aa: CASSYSTQGQETQYF
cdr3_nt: TGTGCCAGCAGTTACTCGACTCAGGGTCAAGAGACCCAGTACTTC

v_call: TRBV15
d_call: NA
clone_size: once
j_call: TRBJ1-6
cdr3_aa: CVTSRDWGRNSPLHF
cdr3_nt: TGTGTCACCAGCAGAGATTGGGGCAGGAATTCACCCCTCCACTTT

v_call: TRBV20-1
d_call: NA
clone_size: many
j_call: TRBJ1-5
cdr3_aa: CSANRADQPQHF
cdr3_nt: TGCAGTGCTAACAGGGCCGATCAGCCCCAGCATTTT

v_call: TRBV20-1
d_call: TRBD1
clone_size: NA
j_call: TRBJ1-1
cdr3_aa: CSATPGTGLTEAFF
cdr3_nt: TGCAGTGCTACCCCCGGGACAGGCCTCACTGAAGCTTTCTTT

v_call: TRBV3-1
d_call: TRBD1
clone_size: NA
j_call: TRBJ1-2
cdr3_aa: CASSQVLTGGNYGYTF
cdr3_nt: TGTGCCAGCAGCCAAGTTCTGACAGGGGGGAACTATGGCTACACCTTC

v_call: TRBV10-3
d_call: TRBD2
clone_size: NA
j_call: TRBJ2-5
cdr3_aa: CAISDSVREREDLETQYF
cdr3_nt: TGTGCCATCAGTGATTCGGTGAGAGAGCGGGAGGATTTGGAGACCCAGTACTTC

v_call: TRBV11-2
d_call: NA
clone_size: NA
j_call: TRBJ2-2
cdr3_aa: CASSPRTAVGTGELFF
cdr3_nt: TGTGCCAGCAGCCCGAGGACCGCTGTAGGGACCGGGGAGCTGTTTTTT

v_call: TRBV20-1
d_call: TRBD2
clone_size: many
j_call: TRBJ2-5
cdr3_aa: CSAIGTSGGRGQETQYF
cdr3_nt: TGCAGTGCTATCGGGACTAGCGGGGGGCGGGGGCAAGAGACCCAGTACTTC

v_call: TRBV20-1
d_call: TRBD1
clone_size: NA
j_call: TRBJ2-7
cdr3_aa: CSALPGQGNEQYF
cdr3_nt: TGCAGTGCTTTACCGGGACAGGGGAACGAGCAGTACTTC

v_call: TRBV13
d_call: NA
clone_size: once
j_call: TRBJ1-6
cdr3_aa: CASSIQGPPNSPLHF
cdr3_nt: TGTGCCAGCAGCATTCAGGGGCCGCCCAATTCACCCCTCCACTTT

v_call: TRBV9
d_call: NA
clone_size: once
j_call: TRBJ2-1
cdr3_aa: CASSVEGDSYNGQFF
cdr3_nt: TGTGCCAGCAGCGTAGAGGGGGACTCCTACAATGGGCAGTTCTTC

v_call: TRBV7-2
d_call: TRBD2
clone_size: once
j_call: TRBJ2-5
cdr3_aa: CASSSGGSGRGETQYF
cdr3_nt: TGTGCCAGCAGCTCCGGGGGTAGCGGGAGAGGGGAGACCCAGTACTTC

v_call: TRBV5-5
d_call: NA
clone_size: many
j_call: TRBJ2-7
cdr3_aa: CASSLAFSSYEQYF
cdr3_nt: TGTGCCAGCAGCTTGGCGTTTTCGAGTTACGAGCAGTACTTC